These 30 T cell receptor beta chains came from one sample sequenced in a study of technical replicates of blood from several donors. The data were produced by immunoSEQ multiplex PCR, yet TCRdb's version contains in-frame clones alone and is incomplete. The data show tens of thousands of clones, 91% seen once. What was sequenced was PBMCs. The receptors were sampled from a human donor in good health. Some clones in this sample may be carry-over from other donors' samples.

The chain uses TRBV6-6 and TRBJ2-7, with 9 bases aligning to TRBD1. The V gene's germline CDR1 is MNHNY and CDR2 SVGAGI (reference sequence). V lost 11 bases, J lost 0 bases, and 11 bases stayed unmatched. This CDR3 comprises 15 residues. The CDR3 DNA reads as TGTGCCGTAAAGGCGGGACAGGGTATCTCCTACGAGCAGTACTTC. The encoded protein is CAVKAGQGISYEQYF.

CDR3 DNA: TGTGCCAGCAGCTCGACACGGGAGACCCAGTACTTC. It specifies CASSSTRETQYF. The chain carries TRBV7-2 and TRBJ2-5; D gene uncertain. Germline CDR1 and CDR2: SGHTA and FQGNSA. This CDR3 region has 12 residues. The germline V and J ends were trimmed by 4 bases and 5 bases, with 8 bases remaining between them.

The chain recombines TRBV11-2 with TRBJ1-2; D possibly corresponds to TRBD1 (6 bases). Trimming pared 6 bases from V and 3 bases from J, leaving 8 bases between. Germline CDR1 reads SGHAT; CDR2 reads FQNNGV. The CDR3 totals 12 residues. CDR3: CASSRTDYGYTF. CDR3 coding DNA: TGTGCCAGCAGTCGGACAGACTATGGCTACACCTTC.

This clone was recorded a few times. V and J are TRBV14 and TRBJ2-5; D uncertain. V gave up 1 base and J gave up 12 bases, with 12 bases separating them. The germline V gene has CDR1 SGHDN and CDR2 FVKESK. The CDR3 spans 12 residues. CDR3 coding DNA: TGTGCCAGCAGCCAAGCTCTAGGCACGGAGTACTTC. It codes for CASSQALGTEYF. Filled out from reference TRBV14 and TRBJ2-5, the complete variable domain reads EAGVTQFPSHSVIEKGQTVTLRCDPISGHDNLYWYRRVMGKEIKFLLHFVKESKQDESGMPNNRFLAERTGGTYSTLKVQPAELEDSGVYFCASSQALGTEYFGPGTRLLVL.

Written as DNA, the CDR3 is TGTGCCAGCAGGGAATCCGGCAATCAGCCCCAGCATTTT. This codes for CASRESGNQPQHF. The chain uses TRBV6-1 and TRBJ1-5; D unclear. CDR1 and CDR2 (germline): MNHNS, SASEGT. V gave up 6 bases and J gave up 2 bases, with 8 bases separating them. This CDR3 has 13 residues.

The chain employs TRBV11-2 and TRBJ2-7; 11 positions match TRBD2. Germline CDR1 is SGHAT and CDR2 is FQNNGV. V trimming: 8 bases; J trimming: 2 bases; junction bases outside the gene matches: 17. CDR3 length: 18 amino acids. The CDR3 is CASGPEGFLAGGTYEQYF. The DNA for the CDR3 is TGTGCCAGCGGTCCAGAGGGGTTTCTAGCGGGAGGTACCTACGAGCAGTACTTC.

V gene TRBV7-9 combines with J gene TRBJ1-2; tentative D call: TRBD1 (5 bases). Trimming took 2 bases from V and 2 from J, leaving 15 bases between them. CDR1 and CDR2 from the germline V gene are SEHNR and FQNEAQ (reference sequence). The CDR3 is 16 amino acids. CDR3 amino acids: CASSLPGFIPNYGYTF. The CDR3 DNA is TGTGCCAGCAGCTTACCAGGGTTCATCCCCAACTATGGCTACACCTTC. Full variable domain (remainder filled in from reference TRBV7-9 and TRBJ1-2): DTGVSQNPRHKITKRGQNVTFRCDPISEHNRLYWYRQTLGQGPEFLTYFQNEAQLEKSRLLSDRFSAERPKGSFSTLEIQRTEQGDSAMYLCASSLPGFIPNYGYTFGSGTRLTVV.

J is TRBJ2-7 and V is TRBV7-9, with D possibly matching TRBD1 (6 bases). Between the trimmed V and J ends, which lost 7 bases and 2 bases, there was a span of 12 bases. This CDR3 region has 13 residues. The germline V gene encodes CDR1 SEHNR and CDR2 FQNEAQ (reference sequence). The DNA for the CDR3 is TGTGCCAGCATGTCAGACAGGCCCTACGAGCAGTACTTC. Translating gives CASMSDRPYEQYF.

The rearrangement uses TRBV2 and TRBJ2-5; possible D gene TRBD2, 6 bases. This CDR3 has 13 amino acids. CDR1 is SNHLY and CDR2 is FYNNEI in the germline V gene. V dropped 5 bases and J dropped 5 bases, with 12 bases sitting between them. In DNA, the CDR3 is TGTGCCAGCAGTATCGGTGGGAGGGAGACCCAGTACTTC. Its translation: CASSIGGRETQYF.

V is TRBV7-2 and J is TRBJ2-5; 14 bases align to TRBD2. J gave up 5 bases and V 3 bases, and 8 bases lay outside the gene matches. The CDR3 totals 17 residues. The germline gives CDR1 SGHTA, CDR2 FQGNSA. CDR3 protein: CASSLSPGLAGGETQYF. CDR3 sequence (DNA): TGTGCCAGCAGCTTGTCCCCTGGACTAGCGGGGGGTGAGACCCAGTACTTC.

The rearrangement uses TRBV2 and TRBJ2-7; no firm D call. Germline CDR1 reads SNHLY; CDR2 reads FYNNEI. CDR3 length: 15 amino acids. The V and J ends lost 8 bases and 4 bases respectively, with 21 bases between them. CDR3 sequence: CASRRYKATEYEQYF. DNA for the CDR3: TGTGCCAGCCGGAGATACAAAGCGACCGAATACGAGCAGTACTTC.

The chain links TRBV6-6 to TRBJ2-2, with 9 nucleotides matching TRBD1. CDR3 length: 13 residues. CDR1 and CDR2 (germline): MNHNY, SVGAGI (reference sequence). After removal of 6 bases from V and 8 bases from J, the junction contained 4 bases not matched to a gene. CDR3 in amino acids: CASRPQGAGELFF. The CDR3 DNA reads as TGTGCCAGCAGACCACAGGGGGCAGGGGAGCTGTTTTTT.

The chain is built from TRBV4-1 and TRBJ1-4; D might be TRBD1 (5 bases). Germline CDR1 MGHRA, CDR2 YSYEKL. Trimming stripped 6 bases from V and 5 bases from J, with 16 bases between. CDR3 length: 15 residues. CDR3 sequence reads: CASRKGQGWNEKLFF. DNA of the CDR3: TGCGCCAGCAGAAAGGGGCAGGGATGGAATGAAAAACTGTTTTTT.

The gene calls are TRBV19 and TRBJ2-2, with 10 bases matching TRBD1. The CDR3 sequence is 14 residues long. Per germline, CDR1 LNHDA and CDR2 SQIVND (reference sequence). V trimming: 7 bases; J trimming: 5 bases; junction bases outside the gene matches: 4. The CDR3 region is CASKTGGETGELFF. CDR3 nucleotides: TGTGCCAGTAAGACAGGGGGCGAGACCGGGGAGCTGTTTTTT.

The rearrangement links TRBV7-2 to TRBJ2-7, with 15 positions matching TRBD2. The V and J ends lost 5 bases and 3 bases, in that order; junction bases with no gene match: 8. The CDR3 loop spans 17 amino acids. Germline-derived CDR1 and CDR2 are SGHTA and FQGNSA. The CDR3 bases are TGTGCCAGCAGCCCAGGACTAGCGGGAGGGGTTGGCTACGAGCAGTACTTC. This sequence encodes CASSPGLAGGVGYEQYF.

The chain employs TRBV9 and TRBJ1-6; D unresolved. CDR1 and CDR2 (germline): SGDLS, YYNGEE. The length of the CDR3 is 15 residues. The V and J ends lost 0 bases and 6 bases respectively, with 10 bases between them. The CDR3, as DNA: TGTGCCAGCAGCGTAGACCAGGCACCTAATTCACCCCTCCACTTT. Amino acid sequence: CASSVDQAPNSPLHF. The full variable domain, with the rest looked up from reference TRBV9 and TRBJ1-6, is DSGVTQTPKHLITATGQRVTLRCSPRSGDLSVYWYQQSLDQGLQFLIQYYNGEERAKGNILERFSAQQFPDLHSELNLSSLELGDSALYFCASSVDQAPNSPLHFGNGTRLTVT.

The sample holds a few counts of this clone. The rearrangement links TRBV5-8 to TRBJ2-1, with TRBD2 as a possible D gene (5 bases). Germline loops: CDR1 SGHTS, CDR2 YDEGEE. V lost 3 bases, J lost 15 bases, and 13 bases lay in between. The CDR3 spans 11 residues. The CDR3 sequence is CASSWDIRGFF. CDR3 nucleotide sequence: TGTGCCAGCAGCTGGGATATCCGGGGGTTCTTC.

The chain recombines TRBV28 with TRBJ1-3; the match to TRBD1 covers 7 bases. The CDR3 consists of 17 residues. The ends lost 6 bases at V and 0 bases at J; junction bases unmatched: 11. Germline assignment: CDR1 MDHEN and CDR2 SYDVKM. The CDR3 DNA follows: TGTGCCAGCAGCCGCACAGGGGTCCTTATCTCTGGAAACACCATATATTTT. The encoded protein is CASSRTGVLISGNTIYF.

The V and J genes are TRBV27 and TRBJ2-4; the D gene is possibly TRBD2 (5 bases). Germline CDR1 is MNHEY and CDR2 is SMNVEV (reference sequence). CDR3 length equals 13 residues. Between the trimmed V and J ends, which lost 3 bases and 5 bases, there was a span of 8 bases. CDR3 in DNA: TGTGCCAGCAGTTTTTTGGGAGAAAACATTCAGTACTTC. Translated, it gives CASSFLGENIQYF.

The V gene is TRBV19, the J gene TRBJ2-7; D is uncertain. The V gene lost 1 base and the J gene lost 1 base, with 5 bases spanning the gap. Germline V gives CDR1 LNHDA, CDR2 SQIVND (reference sequence). The CDR3 runs to 13 residues. The CDR3 DNA reads TGTGCCAGTAGTATAGCCCGGTCCTACGAGCAGTACTTC. It translates to CASSIARSYEQYF. The full variable domain, its missing parts supplied by reference TRBV19 and TRBJ2-7, is DGGITQSPKYLFRKEGQNVTLSCEQNLNHDAMYWYRQDPGQGLRLIYYSQIVNDFQKGDIAEGYSVSREKKESFPLTVTSAQKNPTAFYLCASSIARSYEQYFGPGTRLTVT.

This clone was detected only once. The V and J genes are TRBV11-3 and TRBJ2-3; 10 positions agree with TRBD1. Per the germline V gene, CDR1 is SGHNT and CDR2 is YENEEA. The CDR3 runs to 15 residues. The V segment lost 4 bases and the J segment 5 bases; nucleotides outside the gene matches: 6. The CDR3 DNA is TGTGCCAGCAGCTCAGACAGGGGGCTATTAGATACGCAGTATTTT. This encodes CASSSDRGLLDTQYF.

This chain joins TRBV2 and TRBJ1-1, with D perhaps TRBD1 (5 bases). Trimming left V 10 bases short and J 1 base short, with 13 bases between. The germline CDR1 and CDR2 sequences are SNHLY and FYNNEI. The CDR3 is 13 amino acids. The CDR3 protein is CATILRGNTEAFF. CDR3 in DNA: TGTGCCACCATACTTAGGGGGAACACTGAAGCTTTCTTT.

This sequence joins TRBV7-9 and TRBJ1-5; tentatively, D is TRBD1 (5 bases). The V and J ends lost 1 base and 3 bases respectively, with 10 bases between them. The CDR3 is 15 amino acids. Germline CDR1 SEHNR, CDR2 FQNEAQ (reference sequence). This CDR3 reads CASSLGGGFNQPQHF. For the CDR3, the DNA is TGTGCCAGCAGCTTAGGGGGCGGTTTCAATCAGCCCCAGCATTTT.

This chain links TRBV7-9 with TRBJ2-3; 7 positions match TRBD1. Germline-derived CDR1 and CDR2 are SEHNR and FQNEAQ (reference sequence). The trim removed 5 bases at V and 5 bases at J, leaving 7 bases unmatched. This CDR3 region has 14 residues. The CDR3 bases are TGTGCCAGCAGCAATCGGGACAGATTAGATACGCAGTATTTT. It translates to CASSNRDRLDTQYF.

This clone was counted a single time. The chain couples TRBV9 to TRBJ2-7; no clear D gene. Trimming stripped 0 bases from V and 12 bases from J, with 10 bases between. This CDR3 contains 11 residues. Germline V gene data show CDR1 as SGDLS and CDR2 as YYNGEE. CDR3 residues: CASSVGHELYF. DNA for the CDR3: TGTGCCAGCAGCGTAGGACATGAGTTGTACTTC.

CDR3 nucleotide sequence: TGTGCCAGCAGTGACGAGAGAGGCGGGAGCGCCACCTACAATGAGCAGTTCTTC. Protein sequence: CASSDERGGSATYNEQFF. V is TRBV25-1 and J is TRBJ2-1; 7 positions match TRBD2. Germline values: CDR1 MGHDK, CDR2 SYGVNS. This CDR3 is 18 amino acids long. The junction had 13 bases not matched to a gene; V was cut back by 3 bases and J by 2 bases. The whole variable domain, remainder taken from reference TRBV25-1 and TRBJ2-1, is EADIYQTPRYLVIGTGKKITLECSQTMGHDKMYWYQQDPGMELHLIHYSYGVNSTEKGDLSSESTVSRIRTEHFPLTLESARPSHTSQYLCASSDERGGSATYNEQFFGPGTRLTVL.

The genes are TRBV4-3 and TRBJ1-4, with D maybe TRBD1 (6 bases). CDR1 is LGHNA, CDR2 YSLEER, per germline. V lost 3 bases and J 5 bases, leaving 16 bases between the germline ends. The CDR3 has 16 residues. DNA of the CDR3: TGCGCCAGCAGCCAGGGCTTGGACAGACAAAATGAAAAACTGTTTTTT. Amino acids: CASSQGLDRQNEKLFF.

Here the CDR3 DNA reads TGTGCCAGCAGCTTAGGTGTGCGGGGCTACGAGCAGTACTTC. The encoded protein is CASSLGVRGYEQYF. This chain links TRBV7-2 with TRBJ2-7; possible D gene TRBD2, 6 bases. Trimming stripped 1 base from V and 3 bases from J, with 10 bases between. CDR1 and CDR2 from the germline V gene are SGHTA and FQGNSA. This CDR3 has 14 residues. The full variable domain, completed using reference TRBV7-2 and TRBJ2-7, is GAGVSQSPSNKVTEKGKDVELRCDPISGHTALYWYRQSLGQGLEFLIYFQGNSAPDKSGLPSDRFSAERTGGSVSTLTIQRTQQEDSAVYLCASSLGVRGYEQYFGPGTRLTVT.

V and J are TRBV7-9 and TRBJ2-3; TRBD2 is a possible D gene (7 bases). The CDR3 runs to 13 residues. CDR1 and CDR2 from the germline V gene are SEHNR and FQNEAQ (reference sequence). Trimming left V 3 bases short and J 6 bases short, with 10 bases between. The CDR3 spells CASSFPGGDTQYF. The CDR3 nucleotides read TGTGCCAGCAGCTTCCCGGGGGGCGATACGCAGTATTTT. Variable domain in full (rest from reference TRBV7-9 and TRBJ2-3): DTGVSQNPRHKITKRGQNVTFRCDPISEHNRLYWYRQTLGQGPEFLTYFQNEAQLEKSRLLSDRFSAERPKGSFSTLEIQRTEQGDSAMYLCASSFPGGDTQYFGPGTRLTVL.

The V gene is TRBV29-1, the J gene TRBJ2-1; TRBD2 matches 7 bases. Trimming took 7 bases from V and 8 from J; bases not matched to a gene: 11. Per germline, CDR1 SQVTM and CDR2 ANQGSEA. This CDR3 is 13 amino acids long. CDR3 residues: CSATRGVPDEQFF. The CDR3 DNA sequence: TGCAGCGCTACCCGGGGGGTACCCGATGAGCAGTTCTTC.